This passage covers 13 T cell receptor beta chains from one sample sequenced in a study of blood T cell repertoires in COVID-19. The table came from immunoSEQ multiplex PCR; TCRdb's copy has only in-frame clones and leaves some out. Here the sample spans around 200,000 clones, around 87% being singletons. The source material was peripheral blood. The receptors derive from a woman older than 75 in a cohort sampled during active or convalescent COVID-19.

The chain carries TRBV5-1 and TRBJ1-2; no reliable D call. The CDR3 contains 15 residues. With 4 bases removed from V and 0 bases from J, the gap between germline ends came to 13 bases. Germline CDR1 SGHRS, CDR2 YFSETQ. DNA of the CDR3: TGCGCCAGCAGCCCGAGGCCGGGAGCTAACTATGGCTACACCTTC. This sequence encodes CASSPRPGANYGYTF.

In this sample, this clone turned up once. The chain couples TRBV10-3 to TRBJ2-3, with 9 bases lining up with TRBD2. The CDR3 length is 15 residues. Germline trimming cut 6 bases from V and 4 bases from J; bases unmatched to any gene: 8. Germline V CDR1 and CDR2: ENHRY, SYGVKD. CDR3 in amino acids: CAIRSGSGGPDTQYF. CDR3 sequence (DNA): TGTGCCATCAGGTCGGGAAGCGGGGGGCCAGATACGCAGTATTTT.

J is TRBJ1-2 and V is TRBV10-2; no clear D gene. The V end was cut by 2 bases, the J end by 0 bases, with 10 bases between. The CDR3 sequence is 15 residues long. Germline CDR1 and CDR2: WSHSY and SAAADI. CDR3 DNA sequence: TGCGCCAGCAGTGAGAGACTAAGCACTAACTATGGCTACACCTTC. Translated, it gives CASSERLSTNYGYTF.

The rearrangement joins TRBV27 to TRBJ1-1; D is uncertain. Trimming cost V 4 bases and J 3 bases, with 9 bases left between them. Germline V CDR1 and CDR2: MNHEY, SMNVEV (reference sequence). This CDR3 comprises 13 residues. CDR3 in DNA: TGTGCCAGCAGTTACTCGGAGGACACTGAAGCTTTCTTT. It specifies CASSYSEDTEAFF.

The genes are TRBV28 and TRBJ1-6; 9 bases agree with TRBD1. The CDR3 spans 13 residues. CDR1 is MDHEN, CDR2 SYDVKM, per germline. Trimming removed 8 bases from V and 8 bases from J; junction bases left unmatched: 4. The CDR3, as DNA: TGTGCCAGCTGGCGACAGGGGGATTCACCCCTCCACTTT. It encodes CASWRQGDSPLHF. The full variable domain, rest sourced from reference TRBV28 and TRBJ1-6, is DVKVTQSSRYLVKRTGEKVFLECVQDMDHENMFWYRQDPGLGLRLIYFSYDVKMKEKGDIPEGYSVSREKKERFSLILESASTNQTSMYLCASWRQGDSPLHFGNGTRLTVT.

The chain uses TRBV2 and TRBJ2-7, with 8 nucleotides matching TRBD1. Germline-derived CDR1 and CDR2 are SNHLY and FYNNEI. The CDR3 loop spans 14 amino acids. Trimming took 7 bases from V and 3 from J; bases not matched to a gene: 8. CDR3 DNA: TGTGCCAGCATGCTACAGGGGGTCCACTACGAGCAGTACTTC. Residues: CASMLQGVHYEQYF.

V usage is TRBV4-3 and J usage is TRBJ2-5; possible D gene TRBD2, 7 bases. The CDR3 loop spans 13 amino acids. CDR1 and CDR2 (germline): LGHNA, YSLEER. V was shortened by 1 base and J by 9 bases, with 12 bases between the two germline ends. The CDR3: CASSQGGGGAQYF. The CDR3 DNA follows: TGCGCCAGCAGCCAAGGGGGGGGCGGGGCCCAGTACTTC.

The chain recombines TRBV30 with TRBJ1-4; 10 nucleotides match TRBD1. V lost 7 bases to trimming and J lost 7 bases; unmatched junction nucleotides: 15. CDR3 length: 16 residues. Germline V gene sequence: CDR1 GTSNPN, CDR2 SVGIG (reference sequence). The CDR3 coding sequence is TGTGCCTCTGACAGGGGGCTGGGGGGCGTGGGTGAAAAACTGTTTTTT. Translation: CASDRGLGGVGEKLFF. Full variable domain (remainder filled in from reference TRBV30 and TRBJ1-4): SQTIHQWPATLVQPVGSPLSLECTVEGTSNPNLYWYRQAAGRGLQLLFYSVGIGQISSEVPQNLSASRPQDRQFILSSKKLLLSDSGFYLCASDRGLGGVGEKLFFGSGTQLSVL.

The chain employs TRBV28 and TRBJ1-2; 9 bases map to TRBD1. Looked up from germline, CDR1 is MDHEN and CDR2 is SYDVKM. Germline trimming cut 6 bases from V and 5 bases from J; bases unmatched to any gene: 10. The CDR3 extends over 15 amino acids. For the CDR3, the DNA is TGTGCCAGCAGCTCCCCGGGACAGGGATTATATGGCTACACCTTC. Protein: CASSSPGQGLYGYTF.

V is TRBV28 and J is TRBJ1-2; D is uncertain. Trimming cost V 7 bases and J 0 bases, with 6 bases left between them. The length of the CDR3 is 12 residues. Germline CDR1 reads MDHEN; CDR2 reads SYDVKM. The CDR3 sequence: CASKLSNYGYTF. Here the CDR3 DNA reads TGTGCCAGCAAGCTATCTAACTATGGCTACACCTTC.

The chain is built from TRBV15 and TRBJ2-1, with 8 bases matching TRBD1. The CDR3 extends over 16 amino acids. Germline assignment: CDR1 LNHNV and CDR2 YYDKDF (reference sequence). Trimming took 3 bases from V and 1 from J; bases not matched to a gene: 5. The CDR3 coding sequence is TGTGCCACCAGCAGGTGGACAGGGAGGTCCTACAATGAGCAGTTCTTC. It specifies CATSRWTGRSYNEQFF.

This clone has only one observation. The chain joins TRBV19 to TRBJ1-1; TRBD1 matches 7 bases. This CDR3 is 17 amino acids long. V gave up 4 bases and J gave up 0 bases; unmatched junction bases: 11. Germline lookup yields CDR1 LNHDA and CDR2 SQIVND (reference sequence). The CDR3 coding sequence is TGTGCCAGTAGTACCCGTCCCGGGACAGCTTTGAACACTGAAGCTTTCTTT. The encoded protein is CASSTRPGTALNTEAFF.

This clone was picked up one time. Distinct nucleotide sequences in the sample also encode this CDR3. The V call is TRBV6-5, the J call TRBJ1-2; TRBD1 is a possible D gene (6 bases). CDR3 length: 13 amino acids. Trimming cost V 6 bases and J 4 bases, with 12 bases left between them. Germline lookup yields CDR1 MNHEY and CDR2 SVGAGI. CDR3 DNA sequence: TGTGCCAGCAGCTCCGACAGGCTCTATGGCTACACCTTC. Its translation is CASSSDRLYGYTF.